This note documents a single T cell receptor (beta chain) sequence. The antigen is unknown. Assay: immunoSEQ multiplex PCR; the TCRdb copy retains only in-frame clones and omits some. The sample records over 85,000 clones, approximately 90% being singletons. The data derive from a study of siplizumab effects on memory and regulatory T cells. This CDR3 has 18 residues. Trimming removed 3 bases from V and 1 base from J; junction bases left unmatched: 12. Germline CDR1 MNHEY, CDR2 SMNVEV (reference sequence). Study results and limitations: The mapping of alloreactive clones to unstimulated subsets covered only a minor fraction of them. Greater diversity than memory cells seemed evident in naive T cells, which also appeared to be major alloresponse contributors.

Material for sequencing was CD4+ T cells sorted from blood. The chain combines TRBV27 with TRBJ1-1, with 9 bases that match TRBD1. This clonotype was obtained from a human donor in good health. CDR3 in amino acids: CASSFTRTGARRNTEAFF. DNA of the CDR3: TGTGCCAGCAGTTTCACCCGGACAGGGGCGAGACGGAACACTGAAGCTTTCTTT.